The table lists the clone carrying this TCR beta chain with a few counts. Its target is not known. This CDR3 has 15 residues. Germline lookup yields CDR1 SGHRS and CDR2 YFSETQ. V lost 1 base and J lost 5; bases outside the gene matches: 5. This entry comes from a study of CD8 T cells in ankylosing spondylitis. Findings and limits, study-wide: In ankylosing spondylitis blood, a motif of roughly 8 highly homologous TCR beta variants appeared characteristic. According to the report, clones linked to the disease were significantly enriched in matched synovial fluid samples taken from ankylosing spondylitis patients. Clones linked to the disease showed a CD8+ phenotype. They occurred at relatively low frequencies in peripheral blood.

From the 5' RACE reads, TCRdb called clonotypes with MiXCR, one entry per CDR3 protein. The sample contains some 700,000 distinct CDR3 sequences, roughly 19% of which appear only once. The chain uses TRBV5-1 and TRBJ2-2; 7 positions agree with TRBD1. The sequence came from a male donor with ankylosing spondylitis. Sequenced material: blood, either unsorted or a sorted T cell fraction (not recorded which). The CDR3 spells CASSLIPGGTGELFF. The CDR3, as DNA: TGCGCCAGCAGCTTGATACCAGGGGGTACCGGGGAGCTGTTTTTT.